This T cell receptor (beta chain) was captured by sequencing in a study of beta chain features in type 1 diabetes. The CDR3 has 15 amino acids. V gave up 3 bases and J gave up 0 bases, with 11 bases separating them. Germline-derived CDR1 and CDR2 are MGHDK and SYGVNS. TCRB transcripts that were expressed got sequenced, as all of the isolated RNA had been reverse transcribed. Measured with immunoSEQ multiplex PCR; TCRdb has only the in-frame clones, and not every one. Among 450,000 to 550,000 clones listed, approximately 30% were seen once. The gene calls are TRBV25-1 and TRBJ1-2; D is unresolved. Sequenced sample: naive CD4+ T cells from blood. This receptor was taken from a man aged 18 to 30 in good health. CDR3 DNA sequence: TGTGCCAGCAGTGAGGGTTGGGGAGCTAACTATGGCTACACCTTC. It specifies CASSEGWGANYGYTF.